This TCR beta chain appears in the sequencing data of a study of OX40 agonist ivuxolimab in advanced cancers. The germline V and J ends were trimmed by 2 bases and 0 bases, with 5 bases remaining between them. The CDR3 sequence is 14 residues long. Germline-derived CDR1 and CDR2 are SGHDN and FVKESK. The table came from immunoSEQ multiplex PCR; TCRdb's copy has only in-frame clones and leaves some out. The sample carries about 73,000 clones, approximately 92% recorded once. Of note for this clone: The antigen is unknown.

Study-level findings and limits: Patients who responded partially at 0.1-3.0 mg/kg showed clonal expansion ranking among the lowest. The authors did not determine the antigen specificity of the expanded peripheral T cells. There was clonal expansion of CD4+ and CD8+ blood T cells by week 6 at 0.1 to 3.0 mg/kg.

The sequenced sample was CD4+ or CD8+ T cells sorted from blood, obtained in a trial of the OX40 agonist ivuxolimab. This sequence was found in an adult with an advanced solid tumor such as melanoma, head and neck, liver or kidney cancer. This chain connects TRBV14 to TRBJ2-1; D gene uncertain. For the CDR3, the DNA is TGTGCCAGCAGCCAAAGGAGCTCCTACAATGAGCAGTTCTTC. As protein: CASSQRSSYNEQFF.